This T cell receptor (beta chain) was recovered during a study of Graves' ophthalmopathy and Graves' hyperthyroidism. CDR3 regions of TCR beta were amplified from RNA transcripts. Second-round multiplex PCR came after first-round RT-PCR with HTBI primers. TCRdb processed the multiplex PCR reads anew with MiXCR; each CDR3 protein has one entry. This table holds roughly 39,000 distinct CDR3 sequences, roughly 50% found once. This CDR3 is built from 13 residues. The germline CDR1 and CDR2 sequences are MNHEY and SVGAGI. V was trimmed by 8 bases and J by 5 bases, leaving 13 bases between them. Sequenced: peripheral blood. This TCR derives from an adult woman with stable Graves' hyperthyroidism. The rearrangement joins TRBV6-5 to TRBJ1-5, with D hard to call. The CDR3 loop reads CASARSGYQPQHF. CDR3 nucleotide sequence: TGTGCCAGCGCCCGTTCCGGGTATCAGCCCCAGCATTTT.